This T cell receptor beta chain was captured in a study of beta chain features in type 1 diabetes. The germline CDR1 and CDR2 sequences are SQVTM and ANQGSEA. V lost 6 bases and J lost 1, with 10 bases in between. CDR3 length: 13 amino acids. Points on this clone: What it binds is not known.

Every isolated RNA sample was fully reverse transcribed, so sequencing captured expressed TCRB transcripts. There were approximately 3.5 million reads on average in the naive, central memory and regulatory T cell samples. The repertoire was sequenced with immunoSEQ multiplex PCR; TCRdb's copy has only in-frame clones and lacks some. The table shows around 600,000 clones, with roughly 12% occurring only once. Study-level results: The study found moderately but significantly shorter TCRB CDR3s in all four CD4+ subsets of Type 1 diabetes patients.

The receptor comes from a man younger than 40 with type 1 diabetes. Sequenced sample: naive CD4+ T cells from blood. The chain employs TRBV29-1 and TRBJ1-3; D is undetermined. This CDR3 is CSVSVASGNTIYF. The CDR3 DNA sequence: TGCAGCGTCAGCGTGGCTTCTGGAAACACCATATATTTT.